This entry lists 19 T cell receptor beta chains sequenced from one sample in a study of shared clonotypes between healthy human individuals. This table comes from immunoSEQ multiplex PCR, and its TCRdb copy is limited to in-frame clones, with some not included. Of some 2,500,000 clones in the sample, roughly 93% are singletons; the top ten hold around 0.4%. The specimen was naive CD4+ T cells from PBMCs. Sample subset: CD45RA+ positively selected. These receptor sequences come from a man aged 18 to 29 in good health. Some clones in this sample may be carry-over from other donors' samples.

This chain joins TRBV9 and TRBJ1-2, with a tentative D call TRBD1 (5 bases). The CDR3 runs to 15 residues. The germline V gene encodes CDR1 SGDLS and CDR2 YYNGEE. The V gene lost 4 bases and the J gene lost 4 bases, with 17 bases spanning the gap. The CDR3 DNA reads as TGTGCCAGCAGCTCTCTCGGGGGGTACAGCTATGGCTACACCTTC. It codes for CASSSLGGYSYGYTF.

The rearrangement uses TRBV25-1 and TRBJ1-1; D not certain. Trimming shortened V by 4 bases and J by 14 bases, and 20 bases separated the two germline ends. There are 13 residues in the CDR3. CDR1 is MGHDK, CDR2 SYGVNS, per germline. In DNA form, the CDR3 reads TGTGCCAGCAGTGTAACGGCGTTTTCCACTAGGTTCTTT. This sequence encodes CASSVTAFSTRFF.

This clone has only one observation. The chain carries TRBV6-5 and TRBJ2-2; 8 bases are shared with TRBD2. The CDR3 contains 15 residues. Germline-derived CDR1 and CDR2 are MNHEY and SVGAGI. Trimming cost V 5 bases and J 9 bases; bases outside gene matches: 11. The CDR3 protein is CASSRTSGLIRELFF. CDR3 in DNA: TGTGCCAGCAGTCGCACTAGCGGACTTATCCGGGAGCTGTTTTTT.

CDR3 nucleotides: TGTGCCAGTAGTTCGGCCCCGAACACCGGGGAGCTGTTTTTT. This gives the protein CASSSAPNTGELFF. The chain uses TRBV19 and TRBJ2-2; unclear D gene. Germline-derived CDR1 and CDR2 are LNHDA and SQIVND (reference sequence). The CDR3 totals 14 residues. V was clipped by 5 bases and J by 0 bases, with 7 bases between them.

The chain carries TRBV2 and TRBJ2-7; 7 positions match TRBD2. This CDR3 comprises 14 residues. Germline loops: CDR1 SNHLY, CDR2 FYNNEI. V trimming: 6 bases; J trimming: 1 base; junction bases outside the gene matches: 6. The CDR3 is CASRASGLSYEQYF. CDR3 sequence (DNA): TGTGCCAGCAGGGCTAGCGGCCTGTCCTACGAGCAGTACTTC.

The V call is TRBV2, the J call TRBJ1-5, with 7 bases that match TRBD1. CDR1 and CDR2 from the germline V gene are SNHLY and FYNNEI. The CDR3 contains 13 residues. Germline trimming cut 8 bases from V and 3 bases from J; bases unmatched to any gene: 4. DNA for the CDR3: TGTGCCAGCGGAGGACAGGTCAATCAGCCCCAGCATTTT. It is translated as CASGGQVNQPQHF.

The chain links TRBV6-4 to TRBJ2-3; D ambiguous. CDR1 is MRHNA, CDR2 SNTAGT, per germline. The CDR3 sequence is 14 residues long. Trimming removed 2 bases at V and 0 bases at J, with 6 bases between. CDR3: CASSDGISTDTQYF. The CDR3 bases are TGTGCCAGCAGTGACGGGATTAGCACAGATACGCAGTATTTT.

V usage is TRBV9 and J usage is TRBJ2-5; D is unresolved. Judging by the DNA end, TRBJ2-7 fits better; the J call may be wrong. Germline CDR1 reads SGDLS; CDR2 reads YYNGEE. The length of the CDR3 is 15 residues. In DNA, the CDR3 is TGTGCCAGCAGCGTAGGAGCGACGAGCTCCTACGAGCAGTACTTC. Its protein product is CASSVGATSSYEQYF.

J is TRBJ1-2 and V is TRBV28; D gene ambiguous. Trimming took 3 bases from V and 8 from J, leaving 13 bases between them. From germline, CDR1 is MDHEN and CDR2 SYDVKM. The CDR3 totals 13 residues. The chain's CDR3 is CASSLVQAGGYTF. CDR3 DNA: TGTGCCAGCAGTTTGGTTCAGGCCGGCGGCTACACCTTC.

V is TRBV11-1 and J is TRBJ2-7; D is unclear. The V gene's germline CDR1 is SGHAT and CDR2 FQDESV (reference sequence). The CDR3 has 15 amino acids. Trimming left V 1 base short and J 2 bases short, with 12 bases between. The CDR3 spells CASSLEGMGTYEQYF. Here the CDR3 DNA reads TGTGCCAGCAGCTTAGAGGGAATGGGGACCTACGAGCAGTACTTC.

As regards this clone: Other DNA sequences in this specimen translate into the identical CDR3. The chain joins TRBV7-2 to TRBJ1-2; no clear D. Germline V CDR1 and CDR2: SGHTA, FQGNSA. The V end was cut by 5 bases, the J end by 0 bases, with 10 bases between. The CDR3 runs 14 residues. The CDR3 is CASSPGSANYGYTF. CDR3 nucleotides: TGTGCCAGCAGCCCCGGCTCTGCTAACTATGGCTACACCTTC. The variable domain in full, completed from reference TRBV7-2 and TRBJ1-2, reads GAGVSQSPSNKVTEKGKDVELRCDPISGHTALYWYRQSLGQGLEFLIYFQGNSAPDKSGLPSDRFSAERTGGSVSTLTIQRTQQEDSAVYLCASSPGSANYGYTFGSGTRLTVV.

The chain joins TRBV6-6 to TRBJ2-1; perhaps TRBD2 as D (6 bases). Trimming left V 7 bases short and J 4 bases short, with 11 bases between. Germline V gives CDR1 MNHNY, CDR2 SVGAGI (reference sequence). This CDR3 has 13 amino acids. The DNA of the CDR3 is TGTGCCAGCACATTAGCGGTGTACAATGAGCAGTTCTTC. Protein product: CASTLAVYNEQFF.

In regard to this clone: This sample also contains other DNA sequences that code for the same CDR3. This chain uses TRBV28 with TRBJ1-5; weak D call: TRBD1 (6 bases). The CDR3 runs to 14 residues. The germline V gene has CDR1 MDHEN and CDR2 SYDVKM. Between the trimmed V and J ends, which lost 1 base and 6 bases, there was a span of 10 bases. In DNA form, the CDR3 reads TGTGCCAGCAGTTTATACGGGGGGCTTCAGCCCCAGCATTTT. Its protein product is CASSLYGGLQPQHF.

The CDR3 DNA follows: TGCGCCAGCAGCTTGGATGTAGTAGGGGGGGCCGATACGCAGTATTTT. It codes for CASSLDVVGGADTQYF. The chain employs TRBV5-1 and TRBJ2-3, with a possible D match to TRBD2 (7 bases). CDR3 length: 16 residues. V lost 0 bases, J lost 6 bases, and 17 bases lay in between. CDR1 is SGHRS and CDR2 is YFSETQ in the germline V gene.

This clone has only one observation. The V and J genes are TRBV13 and TRBJ2-5; no reliable D call. V was cut by 3 bases and J by 5 bases, with 13 bases left in between. Germline V lookup: CDR1 PRHDT, CDR2 FYEKMQ (reference sequence). This CDR3 is 14 amino acids long. The CDR3 DNA is TGTGCCAGCAGCTTCGGCGGACCTGGGGAGACCCAGTACTTC. This translates into CASSFGGPGETQYF.

The chain joins TRBV7-2 to TRBJ2-7; 11 positions match TRBD1. The CDR3 has 15 amino acids. The trim removed 5 bases at V and 4 bases at J, leaving 7 bases unmatched. From germline, CDR1 is SGHTA and CDR2 FQGNSA. The CDR3 loop reads CASSTRTGGEYEQYF. CDR3 bases: TGTGCCAGCAGCACCAGGACAGGGGGCGAGTACGAGCAGTACTTC.

The chain carries TRBV7-9 and TRBJ2-7, with D perhaps matching TRBD1 (6 bases). The CDR3 spans 16 residues. Germline assignment: CDR1 SEHNR and CDR2 FQNEAQ (reference sequence). With 5 bases removed from V and 4 bases from J, the gap between germline ends came to 21 bases. CDR3: CASSPLRNRESYEQYF. DNA for the CDR3: TGTGCCAGCAGCCCCTTGAGAAACAGGGAGTCTTACGAGCAGTACTTC.

The genes are TRBV6-5 and TRBJ1-5; D uncertain. The CDR3 has 14 amino acids. Germline assignment: CDR1 MNHEY and CDR2 SVGAGI. The V and J ends lost 2 bases and 4 bases respectively, with 9 bases between them. CDR3 sequence reads: CASSYHGLNQPQHF. CDR3 coding DNA: TGTGCCAGCAGTTACCATGGGCTTAATCAGCCCCAGCATTTT.

This chain links TRBV4-1 with TRBJ2-1; D is ambiguous. The V gene's germline CDR1 is MGHRA and CDR2 YSYEKL. Deletions cut 0 bases from V and 15 bases from J, with 15 bases between. This CDR3 is 13 amino acids long. CDR3 DNA sequence: TGCGCCAGCAGCCAAGATTACGCCGCCAGGACGTTCTTC. Its protein product is CASSQDYAARTFF.